Listed here is a single T cell receptor (beta chain). Libraries were prepared by immunoSEQ multiplex PCR; TCRdb keeps only in-frame clonotypes and omits some of them. This repertoire shows fewer than 25,000 clones, 86% found once; its top ten account for approximately 6.5%. Germline V lookup: CDR1 LNHDA, CDR2 SQIVND (reference sequence). V was pared by 2 bases and J by 3 bases, with 12 bases between. The CDR3 sequence is 15 residues long. The source of the sample is a study of T cells after posttransplantation cyclophosphamide. The rearrangement links TRBV19 to TRBJ2-3; D remains unclear. Sequenced: PBMCs. The clonotype was recovered from a woman aged 60-75 years with a blood cancer, CMV-positive, and with a related stem cell donor. CDR3 region: CASSILGAGTDTQYF. As DNA, the CDR3 is TGTGCCAGTAGTATATTAGGAGCTGGGACAGATACGCAGTATTTT.